One T cell receptor beta chain is described in this entry. Germline V gene sequence: CDR1 MNHNS, CDR2 SASEGT. CDR3 size: 18 residues. The V and J ends lost 1 base and 0 bases respectively, with 17 bases between them. These data come from a study of blood T cell repertoires in COVID-19. In the study overall: Whether acute or convalescent, the COVID-19 samples came from the United States, Italy and Spain.

Seattle's cohort entered during active infection and was followed longitudinally. In the original processing: Nucleated cell counts were estimated from reference gene primer amplification. This table comes from immunoSEQ multiplex PCR, and its TCRdb copy is limited to in-frame clones, with some not included. V and J calls and clone size are given by that table; D and trimming were obtained from the DNA. The sample carries hundreds of thousands of clones, approximately 89% recorded once. The chain has TRBV6-1 and TRBJ2-3, with D possibly being TRBD2 (5 bases). Source material: peripheral blood. The sequence came from a woman in her twenties or thirties with COVID-19, enrolled during active disease. DNA of the CDR3: TGTGCCAGCAGTGAAGATATCTTCACTAGGACCAGCACAGATACGCAGTATTTT. Its protein is CASSEDIFTRTSTDTQYF.